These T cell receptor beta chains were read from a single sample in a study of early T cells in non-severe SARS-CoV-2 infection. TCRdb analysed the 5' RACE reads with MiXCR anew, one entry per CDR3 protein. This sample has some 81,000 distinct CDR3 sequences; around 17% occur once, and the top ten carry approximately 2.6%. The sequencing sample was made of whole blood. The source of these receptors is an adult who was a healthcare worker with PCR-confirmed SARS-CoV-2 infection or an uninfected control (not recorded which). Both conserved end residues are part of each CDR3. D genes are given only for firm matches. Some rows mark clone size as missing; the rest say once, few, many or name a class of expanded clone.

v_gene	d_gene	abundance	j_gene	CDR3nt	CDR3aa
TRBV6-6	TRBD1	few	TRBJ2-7	TGTGCCAGCAGTTTCCCGACAGGGGGGGTCCCCTACGAGCAGTACTTC	CASSFPTGGVPYEQYF
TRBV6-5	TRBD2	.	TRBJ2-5	TGTGCCAGCAGTTACAGCGGCGGGGGTTCCCAAGAGACCCAGTACTTC	CASSYSGGGSQETQYF
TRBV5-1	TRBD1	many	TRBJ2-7	TGCGCCAGCAGCTTGGGGACAGGGACCTACGAGCAGTACTTC	CASSLGTGTYEQYF
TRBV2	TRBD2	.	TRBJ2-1	TGTGCCAGCAGTGGTCTTAGCGGGAGGATTGAGCAGTTCTTC	CASSGLSGRIEQFF
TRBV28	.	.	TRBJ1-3	TGTGCCAGCAGTTTCCGTTCTCAGGGTGGTGGAAACACCATATATTTT	CASSFRSQGGGNTIYF
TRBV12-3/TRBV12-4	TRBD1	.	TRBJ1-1	TGTGCCAGCAGGACGACAGGGGCCAACCCTGAAGCTTTCTTT	CASRTTGANPEAFF
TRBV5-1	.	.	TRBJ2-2	TGCGCCAGCAGCCCGCTTACCCCAAACACCGGGGAGCTGTTTTTT	CASSPLTPNTGELFF
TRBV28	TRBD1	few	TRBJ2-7	TGTGCCAGCAGACGCCCCGGGACAGGGAGGGAGCAGTACTTC	CASRRPGTGREQYF
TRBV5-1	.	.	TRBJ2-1	TGCGCCAGCAGCTTGTTAACCGGGGTTTCATACAATGAGCAGTTCTTC	CASSLLTGVSYNEQFF
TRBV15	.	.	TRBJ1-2	TGTGCCACCAGCAGAGGCAGGGAGGATGGCTACACCTTC	CATSRGREDGYTF
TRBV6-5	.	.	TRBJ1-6	TGTGCCAGTTGGCGGGGGGGAACGACCGGGTCACCCCTCCACTTT	CASWRGGTTGSPLHF
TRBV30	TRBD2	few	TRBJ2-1	TGTGCCTGGAATATGCCTCGGACTAGCGGGGGGTGGAATGAGCAGTTCTTC	CAWNMPRTSGGWNEQFF
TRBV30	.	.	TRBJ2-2	TGTGCCTGGGGGGAAACCGGGGAGCTGTTTTTT	CAWGETGELFF
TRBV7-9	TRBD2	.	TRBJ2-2	TGTGCCAGCAGCTTAGCGGCTAGCGGGACAATGGGACCCGGGGAGCTGTTTTTT	CASSLAASGTMGPGELFF
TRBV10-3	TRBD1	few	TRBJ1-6	TGTGCCATCAGTGGGAGAGACAGGGACGGCTCACCCCTCCACTTT	CAISGRDRDGSPLHF
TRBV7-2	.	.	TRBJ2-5	TGTGCCAGCAGGACATACCAAGAGACCCAGTACTTC	CASRTYQETQYF
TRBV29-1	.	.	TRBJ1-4	TGCAGCGTTCTTACAGGGATGGCTAATGAAAAACTGTTTTTT	CSVLTGMANEKLFF
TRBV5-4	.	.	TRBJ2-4	TGTGCCAGCAGCTGGATTGGGGGGGGCAGCCAAAACATTCAGTACTTC	CASSWIGGGSQNIQYF
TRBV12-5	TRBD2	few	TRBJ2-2	TGTGCTAGTGGACACGGACTAGCGGGATCCACCGGGGAGCTGTTTTTT	CASGHGLAGSTGELFF
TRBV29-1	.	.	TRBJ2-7	TGCAGCGCCGGACAGGGACTATCCTACGAGCAGTACTTC	CSAGQGLSYEQYF
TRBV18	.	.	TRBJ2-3	TGTGCCAGCTCGTCAAGGGCTGGTACAGATACGCAGTATTTT	CASSSRAGTDTQYF
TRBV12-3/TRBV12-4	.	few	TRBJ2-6	TGTGCCAGCAGTTTAGTTCCGGGCTCTGGGGCCAACGTCCTGACTTTC	CASSLVPGSGANVLTF
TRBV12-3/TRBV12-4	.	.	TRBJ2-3	TGTGCCAGCAGTTTAACCACCGAAGATACGCAGTATTTT	CASSLTTEDTQYF
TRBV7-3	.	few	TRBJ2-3	TGTGCCAGCAGCAACGGTACAGATACGCAGTATTTT	CASSNGTDTQYF
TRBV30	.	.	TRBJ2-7	TGTGCCTGGAGTCAGGACAAGACCTACGAGCAGTACTTC	CAWSQDKTYEQYF
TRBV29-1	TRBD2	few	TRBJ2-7	TGCAGCGTCCGAGGGGGCTTAGCGGGGGACGACGAGCAGTACTTC	CSVRGGLAGDDEQYF